This is a list of T cell receptor beta chains from one sample in a study of blood T cell repertoires in COVID-19. Assay used: immunoSEQ multiplex PCR; TCRdb lists only in-frame clones, some missing. This sample carries fewer than 150,000 clones, more than 75% of them seen once, and the ten largest clones take approximately 20%. Material for sequencing was peripheral blood. The receptors shown here come from a woman aged 45 to 65 who had recovered from COVID-19. Both conserved end residues are part of each CDR3. The order of the fields is J gene, V gene, CDR3 length, D gene, clone size, CDR3 protein, CDR3 DNA. The D gene is left open where the match is weak. Clone size is not always given. Where it is, it says once, few, many or a class for expanded clones.

>TRBJ1-2|TRBV5-5|17|TRBD1|.
CASSYTPGTGDLYGYTF
TGTGCCAGCAGTTATACTCCCGGGACAGGGGACCTCTATGGCTACACCTTC
>TRBJ2-2|TRBV5-4|16|TRBD2|.
CASSWGLAGGTGELFF
TGTGCCAGCAGCTGGGGACTAGCGGGGGGCACCGGGGAGCTGTTTTTT
>TRBJ1-1|TRBV28|11|.|.
CASSFGWVAFF
TGTGCCAGCAGTTTCGGGTGGGTGGCTTTCTTT
>TRBJ1-2|TRBV6-6|15|.|.
CASSYSMAGAIGYTF
TGTGCCAGCAGTTACTCGATGGCAGGGGCGATAGGCTACACCTTC
>TRBJ1-6|TRBV6-1|14|.|.
CASSETRGRSPLHF
TGTGCCAGCAGTGAAACGAGGGGGAGATCACCCCTCCACTTT
>TRBJ2-3|TRBV15|15|TRBD2|.
CATRLGTSGTDTQYF
TGTGCCACCAGGCTCGGGACTAGCGGCACAGATACGCAGTATTTT
>TRBJ2-5|TRBV18|15|TRBD1|.
CASSPRGQGQETQYF
TGTGCCAGCTCACCACGGGGACAGGGCCAAGAGACCCAGTACTTC
>TRBJ2-3|TRBV10-1|16|.|.
CASSKTRGLGTDTQYF
TGCGCCAGCAGTAAGACTAGAGGTCTTGGCACAGATACGCAGTATTTT
>TRBJ2-5|TRBV11-3|14|TRBD2|few
CASSSGGLQETQYF
TGTGCCAGCAGCTCCGGGGGGTTACAAGAGACCCAGTACTTC
>TRBJ1-3|TRBV7-2|16|.|once
CASSPKGGSTGNTIYF
TGTGCCAGCAGCCCCAAAGGGGGTTCAACCGGAAACACCATATATTTT
>TRBJ2-2|TRBV5-1|16|TRBD1|.
CASSSTGTANTGELFF
TGCGCCAGCAGCTCCACCGGGACAGCGAACACCGGGGAGCTGTTTTTT
>TRBJ2-4|TRBV10-2|15|.|.
CASSEVGQPRDIQYF
TGCGCCAGCAGTGAGGTAGGACAGCCAAGGGACATTCAGTACTTC
>TRBJ2-7|TRBV21-1|17|.|.
CASSKDRRAAEECEQYF
TGTGCCAGCAGCAAAGATAGGCGGGCCGCCGAAGAGTGCGAGCAGTACTTC
>TRBJ2-5|TRBV21-1|12|.|once
CARLAGAGTQYF
TGTGCCCGGCTGGCAGGCGCGGGGACCCAGTACTTC
>TRBJ1-2|TRBV2|15|.|.
CASSDAPGRGYGYTF
TGTGCCAGCAGTGATGCCCCGGGCAGGGGCTACGGCTACACCTTC
>TRBJ2-2|TRBV4-2|16|TRBD1|.
CASSVPGTGNTGELFF
TGTGCCAGCAGCGTTCCCGGGACAGGTAACACCGGGGAGCTGTTTTTT
>TRBJ1-2|TRBV2|11|.|.
CASRFGWGYTF
TGTGCCAGCAGGTTCGGTTGGGGCTACACCTTC
>TRBJ2-3|TRBV14|16|.|.
CASSQAYASTTDTQYF
TGTGCCAGCAGCCAAGCATACGCTAGCACGACAGATACGCAGTATTTT
>TRBJ2-7|TRBV10-3|21|TRBD2|.
CAISESGGAGLAGGTIYEQYF
TGTGCCATCAGTGAGTCCGGGGGGGCCGGACTAGCGGGAGGCACGATCTACGAGCAGTACTTC
>TRBJ1-2|TRBV7-9|13|.|.
CASSLGADYGYTF
TGTGCCAGCAGCTTAGGTGCGGACTATGGCTACACCTTC
>TRBJ2-3|TRBV5-1|14|TRBD2|.
CASSFGAGADTQYF
TGCGCCAGCAGCTTTGGCGCGGGAGCAGATACGCAGTATTTT
>TRBJ1-6|TRBV28|17|TRBD1|.
CASSTIGGVRYNSPLHF
TGTGCCAGCAGTACGATAGGGGGCGTAAGGTATAATTCACCCCTCCACTTT
>TRBJ2-7|TRBV9|15|.|once
CASSVSPADSYEQYF
TGTGCCAGCAGCGTTTCTCCCGCGGACTCCTACGAGCAGTACTTC
>TRBJ1-5|TRBV7-8|15|.|.
CASSLMRISNQPQHF
TGTGCCAGCAGCTTAATGAGAATTAGCAATCAGCCCCAGCATTTT
>TRBJ2-6|TRBV18|21|.|.
CASSLQGPGTPAKSGANVLTF
TGTGCCAGCTCACTACAGGGTCCCGGGACGCCGGCGAAATCTGGGGCCAACGTCCTGACTTTC
>TRBJ1-2|TRBV7-2|17|TRBD1|.
CASSRPVRDRLNYGYTF
TGTGCCAGCAGCCGTCCGGTACGGGACAGGCTAAACTATGGCTACACCTTC
>TRBJ2-1|TRBV3-1/TRBV3-2|14|TRBD2|.
CASTLGRAYNEQFF
TGTGCCAGCACCCTTGGGAGGGCTTACAATGAGCAGTTCTTC
>TRBJ2-3|TRBV5-4|16|TRBD2|.
CASSLSSGGPTDTQYF
TGTGCCAGCAGCTTATCTAGCGGGGGGCCGACAGATACGCAGTATTTT
>TRBJ1-5|TRBV28|16|.|.
CASRPQGPYNNQPQHF
TGTGCCAGCAGACCCCAGGGGCCATATAACAATCAGCCCCAGCATTTT
>TRBJ1-2|TRBV29-1|11|.|.
CSVGQGGGNTF
TGCAGCGTTGGGCAGGGAGGTGGGAACACCTTC
>TRBJ2-1|TRBV12-3/TRBV12-4|13|TRBD2|.
CASSLARGNEQFF
TGTGCCAGCAGTTTGGCGCGGGGGAATGAGCAGTTCTTC
>TRBJ1-5|TRBV19|19|TRBD1|.
CASSTRDRVWSSSNQPQHF
TGTGCCAGTAGTACCCGGGACAGGGTGTGGTCGAGTAGCAATCAGCCCCAGCATTTT